These 7 T cell receptor beta chains were sequenced from one sample in a study of human T cells and chemical hapten exposure. The time point is: patch test 3, about 24 weeks after DPC sensitization. The treatment was: therapeutic diphenylcyclopropenone sensitization with weekly scalp DPC. TCRdb re-called the RACE reads through MiXCR, storing one row per CDR3 protein. The sample lists some 91,000 distinct CDR3 sequences; 27% were seen once. The sample here was whole blood, taken in connection with sensitization to the hapten diphenylcyclopropenone (DPC). These receptors were collected from a man aged 40-50 years with alopecia areata. Some clones in this sample may be carry-over from other donors' samples.

This clonotype came up a few times. The rearrangement joins TRBV27 to TRBJ1-2, with 12 nucleotides matching TRBD1. This CDR3 has 14 amino acids. Germline trimming cut 5 bases from V and 8 bases from J; bases unmatched to any gene: 6. Germline V gene sequence: CDR1 MNHEY, CDR2 SMNVEV (reference sequence). The CDR3 is CASSPGQGARGYTF. CDR3 nucleotide sequence: TGTGCCAGCAGTCCGGGACAGGGGGCTAGAGGCTACACCTTC.

J is TRBJ2-3 and V is TRBV10-3; either TRBD1 or TRBD2 may fit D (5 bases each). CDR1 ENHRY and CDR2 SYGVKD come from the germline V gene. Trimming shortened V by 2 bases and J by 9 bases, and 9 bases separated the two germline ends. This CDR3 contains 12 residues. The CDR3 DNA sequence: TGTGCCATCAGTGAGGGGACCGACACGCAGTATTTT. This gives the protein CAISEGTDTQYF.

The rearrangement uses TRBV20-1 and TRBJ2-2; D ambiguous. Germline CDR1 is DFQATT and CDR2 is SNEGSKA (reference sequence). The CDR3 length is 15 residues. Trimming took 1 base from V and 3 from J, leaving 12 bases between them. The CDR3 loop reads CSARAVFGDTGELFF. The DNA for the CDR3 is TGCAGTGCTAGAGCGGTATTTGGAGACACCGGGGAGCTGTTTTTT.

The chain uses TRBV29-1 and TRBJ2-7; D might be TRBD2 (5 bases). The CDR3 is made up of 11 amino acids. Germline CDR1 and CDR2: SQVTM and ANQGSEA. V was pared by 7 bases and J by 9 bases, with 16 bases between. Here the CDR3 DNA reads TGCAGCGGACGAGAGGGCGGAGGGCAGTACTTC. Amino acids: CSGREGGGQYF.

The CDR3 DNA reads as TGTGCCAGCAGCCCAGCGTGGGATAGCAATCAGCCCCAGCATTTT. As protein: CASSPAWDSNQPQHF. This sequence joins TRBV7-8 and TRBJ1-5, with D uncertain. Germline-derived CDR1 and CDR2 are SGHVS and FQNEAQ. V was trimmed by 5 bases and J by 0 bases, leaving 11 bases between them. The CDR3 sequence is 15 residues long.

This clonotype was observed a few times. The chain uses TRBV28 and TRBJ1-5; maybe TRBD1 (5 bases). V was clipped by 5 bases and J by 1 base, with 12 bases between them. This CDR3 comprises 15 residues. In germline, CDR1 is MDHEN, CDR2 SYDVKM. CDR3 sequence: CASSVIGDSNQPQHF. In nucleotides, the CDR3 is TGTGCCAGCAGTGTCATCGGGGACAGCAATCAGCCCCAGCATTTT.

The CDR3 sequence: CASSYQGLAGGEQYF. The CDR3 coding sequence is TGTGCCAGCAGTTACCAAGGTCTAGCGGGAGGTGAGCAGTACTTC. The V call is TRBV6-2 or TRBV6-3, the J call TRBJ2-7; 11 bases agree with TRBD2. The germline gives CDR1 MNHEY, CDR2 SVGEGT. V lost 2 bases to trimming and J lost 7 bases; unmatched junction nucleotides: 7. The CDR3 covers 15 residues.